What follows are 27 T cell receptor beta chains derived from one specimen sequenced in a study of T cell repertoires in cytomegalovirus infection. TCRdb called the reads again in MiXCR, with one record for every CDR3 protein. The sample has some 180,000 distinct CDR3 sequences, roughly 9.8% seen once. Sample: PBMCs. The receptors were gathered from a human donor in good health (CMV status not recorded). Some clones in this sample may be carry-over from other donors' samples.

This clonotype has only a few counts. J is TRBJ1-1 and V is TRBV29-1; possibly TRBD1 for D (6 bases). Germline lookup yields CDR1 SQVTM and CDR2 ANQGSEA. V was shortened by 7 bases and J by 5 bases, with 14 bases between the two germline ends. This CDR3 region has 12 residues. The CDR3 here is CSARGGRTEAFF. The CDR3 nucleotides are TGCAGCGCTCGGGGGGGGCGAACTGAAGCTTTCTTT.

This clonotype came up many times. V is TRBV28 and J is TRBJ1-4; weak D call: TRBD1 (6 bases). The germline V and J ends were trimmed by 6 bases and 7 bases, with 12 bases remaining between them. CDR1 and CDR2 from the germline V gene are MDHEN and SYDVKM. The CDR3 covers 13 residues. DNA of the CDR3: TGTGCCAGCAGGATAACAGGGTTTGAAAAACTGTTTTTT. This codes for CASRITGFEKLFF. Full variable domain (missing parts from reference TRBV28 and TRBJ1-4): DVKVTQSSRYLVKRTGEKVFLECVQDMDHENMFWYRQDPGLGLRLIYFSYDVKMKEKGDIPEGYSVSREKKERFSLILESASTNQTSMYLCASRITGFEKLFFGSGTQLSVL.

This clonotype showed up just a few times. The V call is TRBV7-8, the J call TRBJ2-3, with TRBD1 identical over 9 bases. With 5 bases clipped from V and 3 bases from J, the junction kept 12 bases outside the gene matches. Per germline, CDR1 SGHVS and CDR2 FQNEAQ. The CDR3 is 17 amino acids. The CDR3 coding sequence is TGTGCCAGCAGCGTACGGGACAGGGTCCGCGATACAGATACGCAGTATTTT. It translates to CASSVRDRVRDTDTQYF.

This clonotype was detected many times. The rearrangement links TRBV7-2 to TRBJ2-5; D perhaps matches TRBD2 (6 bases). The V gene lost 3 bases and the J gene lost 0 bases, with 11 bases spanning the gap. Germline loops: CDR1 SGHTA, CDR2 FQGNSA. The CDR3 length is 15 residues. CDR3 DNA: TGTGCCAGCAGCTTTCAGGCGGGGAACCAAGAGACCCAGTACTTC. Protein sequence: CASSFQAGNQETQYF.

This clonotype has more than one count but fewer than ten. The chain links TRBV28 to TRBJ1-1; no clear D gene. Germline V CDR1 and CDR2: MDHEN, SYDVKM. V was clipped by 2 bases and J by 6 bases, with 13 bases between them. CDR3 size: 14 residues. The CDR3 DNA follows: TGTGCCAGCAGTTTAAGTACCATTAGAGCTGAAGCTTTCTTT. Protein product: CASSLSTIRAEAFF.

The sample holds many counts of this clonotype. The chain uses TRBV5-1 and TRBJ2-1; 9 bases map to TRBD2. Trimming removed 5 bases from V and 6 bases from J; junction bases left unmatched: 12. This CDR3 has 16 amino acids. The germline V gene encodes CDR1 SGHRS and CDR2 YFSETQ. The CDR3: CASSATSGPYPNEQFF. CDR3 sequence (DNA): TGCGCCAGCAGTGCTACTAGCGGGCCTTACCCCAATGAGCAGTTCTTC.

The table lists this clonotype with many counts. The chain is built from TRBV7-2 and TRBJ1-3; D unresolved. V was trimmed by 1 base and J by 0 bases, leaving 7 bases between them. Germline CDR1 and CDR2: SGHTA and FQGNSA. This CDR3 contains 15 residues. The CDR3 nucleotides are TGTGCCAGCAGCTTAGTCGCCGGCTCTGGAAACACCATATATTTT. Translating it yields CASSLVAGSGNTIYF.

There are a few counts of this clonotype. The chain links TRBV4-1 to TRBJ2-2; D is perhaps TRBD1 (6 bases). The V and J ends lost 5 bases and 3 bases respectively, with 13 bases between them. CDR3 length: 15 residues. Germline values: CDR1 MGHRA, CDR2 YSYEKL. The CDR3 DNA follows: TGCGCCAGCAGCGTATCGGGACAACACACCGGGGAGCTGTTTTTT. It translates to CASSVSGQHTGELFF.

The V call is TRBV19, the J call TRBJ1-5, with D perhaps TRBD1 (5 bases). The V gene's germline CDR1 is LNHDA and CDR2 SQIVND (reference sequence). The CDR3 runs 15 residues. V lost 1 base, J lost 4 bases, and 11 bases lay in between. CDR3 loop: CASSIGGRQNQPQHF. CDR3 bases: TGTGCCAGTAGTATAGGGGGACGGCAAAATCAGCCCCAGCATTTT.

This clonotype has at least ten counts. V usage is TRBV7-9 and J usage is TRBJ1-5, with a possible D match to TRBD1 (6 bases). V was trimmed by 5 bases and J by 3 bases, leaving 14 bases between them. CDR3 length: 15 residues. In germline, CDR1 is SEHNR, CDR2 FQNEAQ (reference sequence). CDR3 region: CASSPNTGYNQPQHF. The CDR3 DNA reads TGTGCCAGCAGCCCGAATACAGGGTACAATCAGCCCCAGCATTTT.

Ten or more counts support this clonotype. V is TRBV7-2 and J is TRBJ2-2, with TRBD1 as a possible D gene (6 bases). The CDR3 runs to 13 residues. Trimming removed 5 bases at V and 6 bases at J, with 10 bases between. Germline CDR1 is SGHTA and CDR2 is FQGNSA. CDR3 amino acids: CASSRPGAGELFF. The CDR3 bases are TGTGCCAGCAGCCGACCAGGGGCCGGGGAGCTGTTTTTT.

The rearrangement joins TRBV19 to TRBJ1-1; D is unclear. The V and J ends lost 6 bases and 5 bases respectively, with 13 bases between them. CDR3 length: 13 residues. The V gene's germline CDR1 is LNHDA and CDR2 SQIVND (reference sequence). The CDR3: CASRDLGGTEAFF. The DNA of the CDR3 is TGTGCCAGTAGGGACTTGGGAGGTACTGAAGCTTTCTTT.

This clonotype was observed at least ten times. CDR3 sequence reads: CASNQPTTGASYNEQFF. Written as DNA, the CDR3 is TGTGCCAGCAACCAACCAACCACAGGGGCTTCGTACAATGAGCAGTTCTTC. This chain uses TRBV7-9 with TRBJ2-1; 7 bases agree with TRBD1. Germline CDR1 is SEHNR and CDR2 is FQNEAQ (reference sequence). The CDR3 spans 17 residues. V trimming: 7 bases; J trimming: 4 bases; junction bases outside the gene matches: 16.

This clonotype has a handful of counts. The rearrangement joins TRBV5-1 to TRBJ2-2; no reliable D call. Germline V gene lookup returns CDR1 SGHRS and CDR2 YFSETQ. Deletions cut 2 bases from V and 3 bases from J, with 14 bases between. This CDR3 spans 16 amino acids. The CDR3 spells CASSFGPIGDTGELFF. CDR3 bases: TGCGCCAGCAGCTTCGGGCCTATTGGGGACACCGGGGAGCTGTTTTTT.

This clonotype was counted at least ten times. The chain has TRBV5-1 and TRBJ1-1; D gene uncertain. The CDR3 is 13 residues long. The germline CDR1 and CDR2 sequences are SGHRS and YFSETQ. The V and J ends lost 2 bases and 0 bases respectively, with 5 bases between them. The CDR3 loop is CASSFTMNTEAFF. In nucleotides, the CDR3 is TGCGCCAGCAGCTTTACAATGAACACTGAAGCTTTCTTT.

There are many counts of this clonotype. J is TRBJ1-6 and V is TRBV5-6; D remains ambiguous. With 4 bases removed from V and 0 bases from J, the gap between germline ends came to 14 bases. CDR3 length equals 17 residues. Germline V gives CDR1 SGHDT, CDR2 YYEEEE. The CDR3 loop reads CASSRQEPSSYNSPLHF. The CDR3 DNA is TGTGCCAGCAGCCGTCAAGAACCTAGCTCCTATAATTCACCCCTCCACTTT.

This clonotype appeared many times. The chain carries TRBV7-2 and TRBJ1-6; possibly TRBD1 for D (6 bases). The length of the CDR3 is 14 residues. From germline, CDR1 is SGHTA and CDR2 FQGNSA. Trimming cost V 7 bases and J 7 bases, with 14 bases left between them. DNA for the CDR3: TGTGCCAGCACCCCCGGGGGGCCCAATTCACCCCTCCACTTT. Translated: CASTPGGPNSPLHF.

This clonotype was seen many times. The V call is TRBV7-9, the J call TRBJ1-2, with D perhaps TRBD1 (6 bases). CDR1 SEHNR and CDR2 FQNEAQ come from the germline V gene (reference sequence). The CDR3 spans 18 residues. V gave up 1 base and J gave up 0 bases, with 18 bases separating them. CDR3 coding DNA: TGTGCCAGCAGCTTAGTTTTCCAGGGGACCCACACTAACTATGGCTACACCTTC. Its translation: CASSLVFQGTHTNYGYTF.

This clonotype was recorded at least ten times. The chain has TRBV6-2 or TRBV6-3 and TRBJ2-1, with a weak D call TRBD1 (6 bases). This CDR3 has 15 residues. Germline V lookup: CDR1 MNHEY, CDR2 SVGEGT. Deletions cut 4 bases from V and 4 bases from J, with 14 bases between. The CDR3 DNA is TGTGCCAGCAGTTCTACCCAGGGGCGATACAATGAGCAGTTCTTC. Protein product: CASSSTQGRYNEQFF.

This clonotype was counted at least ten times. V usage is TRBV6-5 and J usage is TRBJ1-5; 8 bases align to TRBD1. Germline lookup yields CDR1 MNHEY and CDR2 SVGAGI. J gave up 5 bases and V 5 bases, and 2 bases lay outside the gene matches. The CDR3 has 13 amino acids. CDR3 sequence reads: CASSPDRDQPQHF. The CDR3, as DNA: TGTGCCAGCAGTCCGGACAGGGATCAGCCCCAGCATTTT.

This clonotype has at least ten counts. The CDR3 DNA follows: TGTGCCAGCAGTGCCTCGGGGTTATCCTACAATGAGCAGTTCTTC. Its protein product is CASSASGLSYNEQFF. The chain combines TRBV28 with TRBJ2-1; D is possibly TRBD2 (5 bases). The length of the CDR3 is 15 residues. Germline CDR1 and CDR2: MDHEN and SYDVKM. Deletions cut 5 bases from V and 1 base from J, with 12 bases between.

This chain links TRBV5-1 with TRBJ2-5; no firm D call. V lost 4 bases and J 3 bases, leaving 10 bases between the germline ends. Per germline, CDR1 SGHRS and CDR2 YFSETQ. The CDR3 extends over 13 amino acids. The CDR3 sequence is CASSPGWEETQYF. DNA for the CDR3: TGCGCCAGCAGCCCAGGCTGGGAAGAGACCCAGTACTTC.

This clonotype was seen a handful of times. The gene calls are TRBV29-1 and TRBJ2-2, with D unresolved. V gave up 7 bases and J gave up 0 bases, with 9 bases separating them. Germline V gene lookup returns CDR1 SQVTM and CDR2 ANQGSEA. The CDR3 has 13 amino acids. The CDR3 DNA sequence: TGCAGCGCCAAGACTGCGAACACCGGGGAGCTGTTTTTT. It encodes CSAKTANTGELFF.

The CDR3 is CATSDLSLGDTQYF. The CDR3 DNA reads as TGTGCCACCAGTGATTTGTCCTTGGGGGATACGCAGTATTTT. V gene TRBV24-1 combines with J gene TRBJ2-3; D remains unclear. The V end was cut by 0 bases, the J end by 6 bases, with 9 bases between. The CDR3 is made up of 14 amino acids. The germline CDR1 and CDR2 sequences are KGHDR and SFDVKD.

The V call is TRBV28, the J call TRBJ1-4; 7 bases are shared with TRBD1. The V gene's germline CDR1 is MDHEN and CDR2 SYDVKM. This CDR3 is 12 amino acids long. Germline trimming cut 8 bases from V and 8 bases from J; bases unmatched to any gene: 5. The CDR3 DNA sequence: TGTGCCAGCCGACAGGGTTGGGAAAAACTGTTTTTT. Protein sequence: CASRQGWEKLFF. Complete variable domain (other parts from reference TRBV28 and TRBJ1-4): DVKVTQSSRYLVKRTGEKVFLECVQDMDHENMFWYRQDPGLGLRLIYFSYDVKMKEKGDIPEGYSVSREKKERFSLILESASTNQTSMYLCASRQGWEKLFFGSGTQLSVL.

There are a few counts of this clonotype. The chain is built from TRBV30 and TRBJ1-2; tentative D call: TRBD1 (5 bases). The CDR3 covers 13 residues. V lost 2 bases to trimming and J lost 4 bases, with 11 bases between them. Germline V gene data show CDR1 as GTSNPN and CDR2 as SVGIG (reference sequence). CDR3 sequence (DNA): TGTGCCTGGAGTCTGGCTGACAGCTATGGCTACACCTTC. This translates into CAWSLADSYGYTF.

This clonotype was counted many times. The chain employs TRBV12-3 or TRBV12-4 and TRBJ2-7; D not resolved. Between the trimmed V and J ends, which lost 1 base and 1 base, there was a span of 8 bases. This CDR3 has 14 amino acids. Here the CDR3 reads CASSLGHSSYEQYF. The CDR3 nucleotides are TGTGCCAGCAGTTTAGGCCACAGTTCCTACGAGCAGTACTTC.